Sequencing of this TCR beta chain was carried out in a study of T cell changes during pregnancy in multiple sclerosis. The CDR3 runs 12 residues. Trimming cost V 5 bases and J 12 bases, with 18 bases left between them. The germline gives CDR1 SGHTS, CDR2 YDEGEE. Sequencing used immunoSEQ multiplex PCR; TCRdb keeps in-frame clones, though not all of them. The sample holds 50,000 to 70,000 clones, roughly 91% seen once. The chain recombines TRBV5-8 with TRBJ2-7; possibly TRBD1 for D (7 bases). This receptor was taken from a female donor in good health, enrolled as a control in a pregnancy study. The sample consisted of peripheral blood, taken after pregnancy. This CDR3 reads CASRRGTAQLYF. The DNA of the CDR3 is TGTGCCAGCAGACGCGGGACAGCTCAGTTGTACTTC. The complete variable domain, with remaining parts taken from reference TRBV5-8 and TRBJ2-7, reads EAGVTQSPTHLIKTRGQQATLRCSPISGHTSVYWYQQALGLGLQFLLWYDEGEERNRGNFPPRFSGRQFPNYSSELNVNALELEDSALYLCASRRGTAQLYFGPGTRLTVT.